This is a list of T cell receptor beta chains from one sample in a study of blood T cell repertoires in COVID-19. Clones were read by immunoSEQ multiplex PCR, and TCRdb kept only the in-frame ones, dropping some. The sample yields approximately 100,000 clones, 85% to 95% seen once. Material for sequencing was peripheral blood. The receptor source for this set is a man aged 45 to 65 with active COVID-19. Both conserved end residues are part of each CDR3. The order of the fields is J gene, D gene, CDR3 length, clone size, V gene, CDR3 DNA, CDR3 protein. The D gene is left open where the match is weak. The size entry is marked missing in some rows and otherwise reads once, few, many or a size class.

j_call: TRBJ2-7
d_call: NA
cdr3_length: 12
clone_size: NA
v_call: TRBV28
cdr3_nt: TGTGCCAGCAGGGGGGACAACTACGAGCAGTACTTC
cdr3_aa: CASRGDNYEQYF

j_call: TRBJ2-1
d_call: NA
cdr3_length: 12
clone_size: NA
v_call: TRBV30
cdr3_nt: TGTGCCTGGGGGGGGCAGCTCCATGAGCAGTTCTTC
cdr3_aa: CAWGGQLHEQFF

j_call: TRBJ2-1
d_call: TRBD2
cdr3_length: 16
clone_size: NA
v_call: TRBV5-1
cdr3_nt: TGCGCCAGCAGCTCGTCGCCGGGACTAGGACACAATGAGCAGTTCTTC
cdr3_aa: CASSSSPGLGHNEQFF

j_call: TRBJ2-1
d_call: TRBD1
cdr3_length: 15
clone_size: NA
v_call: TRBV29-1
cdr3_nt: TGCAGCGTCCAAAGACAGGGGGCCTCAAACAATGAGCAGTTCTTC
cdr3_aa: CSVQRQGASNNEQFF

j_call: TRBJ1-2
d_call: NA
cdr3_length: 13
clone_size: NA
v_call: TRBV12-3/TRBV12-4
cdr3_nt: TGTGCCAGCAGTTTGCGGGGGACCTATGGCTACACCTTC
cdr3_aa: CASSLRGTYGYTF

j_call: TRBJ2-6
d_call: NA
cdr3_length: 17
clone_size: NA
v_call: TRBV10-2
cdr3_nt: TGCGCCAGCAGTGAGACAGGTTCCCACTCTGGGGCCAACGTCCTGACTTTC
cdr3_aa: CASSETGSHSGANVLTF

j_call: TRBJ2-1
d_call: TRBD2
cdr3_length: 15
clone_size: NA
v_call: TRBV25-1
cdr3_nt: TGTGCCAGCAGGGGACTAGCGGGAGCGTACAATGAGCAGTTCTTC
cdr3_aa: CASRGLAGAYNEQFF

j_call: TRBJ1-5
d_call: NA
cdr3_length: 14
clone_size: NA
v_call: TRBV6-1
cdr3_nt: TGTGCCAGCAGTGAAGGGAAAGCGGGTCAGCCCCAGCATTTT
cdr3_aa: CASSEGKAGQPQHF

j_call: TRBJ2-3
d_call: NA
cdr3_length: 15
clone_size: NA
v_call: TRBV11-2
cdr3_nt: TGTGCCAGCAGCTTTGGGGGGAACAGGGGACATACGCAGTATTTT
cdr3_aa: CASSFGGNRGHTQYF

j_call: TRBJ2-3
d_call: TRBD1
cdr3_length: 15
clone_size: NA
v_call: TRBV5-8
cdr3_nt: TGTGCCAGCACCTTAGGGGGCTCTAGCACAGATACGCAGTATTTT
cdr3_aa: CASTLGGSSTDTQYF

j_call: TRBJ2-1
d_call: NA
cdr3_length: 13
clone_size: NA
v_call: TRBV7-2
cdr3_nt: TGTGCCAGCAGCTTATCCCTTTACAATGAGCAGTTCTTC
cdr3_aa: CASSLSLYNEQFF

j_call: TRBJ2-7
d_call: TRBD1
cdr3_length: 14
clone_size: once
v_call: TRBV5-1
cdr3_nt: TGCGCCAGCAGCCGGACAGGGAAGACCTACGAGCAGTACTTC
cdr3_aa: CASSRTGKTYEQYF

j_call: TRBJ2-7
d_call: TRBD1
cdr3_length: 14
clone_size: NA
v_call: TRBV28
cdr3_nt: TGTGCCACCAAACGGACAGGGCAGTGGGGGAAGCAGTACTTC
cdr3_aa: CATKRTGQWGKQYF

j_call: TRBJ2-1
d_call: NA
cdr3_length: 13
clone_size: NA
v_call: TRBV11-2
cdr3_nt: TGTGCCAGCAGCTTTAGTGAACAGTATGAGCAGTTCTTC
cdr3_aa: CASSFSEQYEQFF

j_call: TRBJ2-6
d_call: NA
cdr3_length: 17
clone_size: NA
v_call: TRBV5-8
cdr3_nt: TGTGCCAGCAGCTCAGGGGTCTTCACCTCTGGGGCCAACGTCCTGACTTTC
cdr3_aa: CASSSGVFTSGANVLTF

j_call: TRBJ1-1
d_call: TRBD1
cdr3_length: 15
clone_size: NA
v_call: TRBV2
cdr3_nt: TGTGCCAGCCGTCCCGGGACAGGAGAGAACACTGAAGCTTTCTTT
cdr3_aa: CASRPGTGENTEAFF

j_call: TRBJ1-5
d_call: TRBD1
cdr3_length: 16
clone_size: NA
v_call: TRBV27
cdr3_nt: TGTGCCAGCAGTTTAATATGGACAGGGGTAAATCAGCCCCAGCATTTT
cdr3_aa: CASSLIWTGVNQPQHF

j_call: TRBJ2-1
d_call: TRBD1
cdr3_length: 13
clone_size: NA
v_call: TRBV28
cdr3_nt: TGTGCCAGCAGGAATCAGGGGGCGAATGAGCAGTTCTTC
cdr3_aa: CASRNQGANEQFF

j_call: TRBJ2-1
d_call: TRBD2
cdr3_length: 14
clone_size: NA
v_call: TRBV6-4
cdr3_nt: TGTGCCAGCAGTGGGGAGCGGGACTCAGTTGAGCAGTTCTTC
cdr3_aa: CASSGERDSVEQFF

j_call: TRBJ2-7
d_call: TRBD2
cdr3_length: 16
clone_size: NA
v_call: TRBV15
cdr3_nt: TGTGCCACCAGCGACCTTGGGACTAGCGGGGGCCGGGAGCAGTACTTC
cdr3_aa: CATSDLGTSGGREQYF

j_call: TRBJ2-7
d_call: TRBD2
cdr3_length: 15
clone_size: NA
v_call: TRBV10-3
cdr3_nt: TGTGCCATCAGTGAGTCGACTAGCGGGACGTCTGTGCAGTACTTC
cdr3_aa: CAISESTSGTSVQYF

j_call: TRBJ1-5
d_call: NA
cdr3_length: 17
clone_size: NA
v_call: TRBV4-1
cdr3_nt: TGCGCCAGCAGCCAAGAGTTAGCCCGGCAATACAATCAGCCCCAGCATTTT
cdr3_aa: CASSQELARQYNQPQHF

j_call: TRBJ1-2
d_call: NA
cdr3_length: 13
clone_size: NA
v_call: TRBV19
cdr3_nt: TGTGCCAGTAGTGCCCGACAGCAGGATGGCTACACCTTC
cdr3_aa: CASSARQQDGYTF

j_call: TRBJ1-1
d_call: TRBD1
cdr3_length: 15
clone_size: NA
v_call: TRBV19
cdr3_nt: TGTGCCAGTAGTATAGCGGACAGGGGAGGCACTGAAGCTTTCTTT
cdr3_aa: CASSIADRGGTEAFF

j_call: TRBJ1-2
d_call: TRBD1
cdr3_length: 15
clone_size: NA
v_call: TRBV6-5
cdr3_nt: TGTGCCAGCAGTCCCCCCGGACAGGGGTACTATGGCTACACCTTC
cdr3_aa: CASSPPGQGYYGYTF

j_call: TRBJ1-2
d_call: NA
cdr3_length: 11
clone_size: NA
v_call: TRBV2
cdr3_nt: TGTGCCAGCAGGGACAGCTATGGCTACACCTTC
cdr3_aa: CASRDSYGYTF

j_call: TRBJ1-6
d_call: NA
cdr3_length: 14
clone_size: once
v_call: TRBV6-5
cdr3_nt: TGTGCCAGCGCGAGTAGCTCCTATAATTCACCCCTCCACTTT
cdr3_aa: CASASSSYNSPLHF

j_call: TRBJ2-2
d_call: TRBD1
cdr3_length: 15
clone_size: NA
v_call: TRBV5-1
cdr3_nt: TGCGCCAGCAGCTTGGGGGACAGGGAAACCGGGGAGCTGTTTTTT
cdr3_aa: CASSLGDRETGELFF

j_call: TRBJ2-6
d_call: NA
cdr3_length: 13
clone_size: NA
v_call: TRBV5-1
cdr3_nt: TGCGCCAGCGGGCGGGAAGGGGCCAACGTCCTGACTTTC
cdr3_aa: CASGREGANVLTF

j_call: TRBJ2-1
d_call: NA
cdr3_length: 13
clone_size: NA
v_call: TRBV5-1
cdr3_nt: TGCGCCAGCAGCCCTAACCGATACAATGAGCAGTTCTTC
cdr3_aa: CASSPNRYNEQFF

j_call: TRBJ1-3
d_call: NA
cdr3_length: 14
clone_size: NA
v_call: TRBV3-1/TRBV3-2
cdr3_nt: TGTGCCAGCAGCGATACGAGCTCTGGAAACACCATATATTTT
cdr3_aa: CASSDTSSGNTIYF

j_call: TRBJ1-2
d_call: TRBD1
cdr3_length: 14
clone_size: NA
v_call: TRBV10-3
cdr3_nt: TGTGCCATCAGTGACCAACCTACAGGGGGCGGCTACACCTTC
cdr3_aa: CAISDQPTGGGYTF

j_call: TRBJ2-3
d_call: TRBD2
cdr3_length: 15
clone_size: NA
v_call: TRBV5-4
cdr3_nt: TGTGCCAGCAACCCGGGGGGTACAGGCAAAGATACGCAGTATTTT
cdr3_aa: CASNPGGTGKDTQYF

j_call: TRBJ1-2
d_call: TRBD1
cdr3_length: 17
clone_size: NA
v_call: TRBV19
cdr3_nt: TGTGCCAGTACCCCCGGGACAGGTTCCTCCATTCTTGATGGCTACACCTTC
cdr3_aa: CASTPGTGSSILDGYTF

j_call: TRBJ2-7
d_call: NA
cdr3_length: 14
clone_size: once
v_call: TRBV19
cdr3_nt: TGTGCCAGTAGTGCGGGACTGGATACCTACGAGCAGTACTTC
cdr3_aa: CASSAGLDTYEQYF

j_call: TRBJ1-2
d_call: NA
cdr3_length: 16
clone_size: NA
v_call: TRBV28
cdr3_nt: TGTGCCAGCGACGAATCGGTGGGCAGGGGCCACTATGGCTACACCTTC
cdr3_aa: CASDESVGRGHYGYTF

j_call: TRBJ2-1
d_call: TRBD2
cdr3_length: 15
clone_size: NA
v_call: TRBV7-2
cdr3_nt: TGTGCCAGCAGCTTCGGGACTAGCATCAACAATGAGCAGTTCTTC
cdr3_aa: CASSFGTSINNEQFF

j_call: TRBJ2-5
d_call: NA
cdr3_length: 13
clone_size: NA
v_call: TRBV5-1
cdr3_nt: TGCGCCAGCAGCTTTCTGGGCGGGGAGACCCAGTACTTC
cdr3_aa: CASSFLGGETQYF

j_call: TRBJ2-7
d_call: TRBD1
cdr3_length: 17
clone_size: NA
v_call: TRBV28
cdr3_nt: TGTGCCAGCAGTTTAATATCACAGGGGGTACGATCCTACGAGCAGTACTTC
cdr3_aa: CASSLISQGVRSYEQYF

j_call: TRBJ1-1
d_call: NA
cdr3_length: 15
clone_size: NA
v_call: TRBV27
cdr3_nt: TGTGCCAGCCAAGACAGATTGGGGATGAACACTGAAGCTTTCTTT
cdr3_aa: CASQDRLGMNTEAFF

j_call: TRBJ1-4
d_call: NA
cdr3_length: 13
clone_size: NA
v_call: TRBV29-1
cdr3_nt: TGCAGCGTTCGGTTTGGGGCAGGTGAAAAACTGTTTTTT
cdr3_aa: CSVRFGAGEKLFF

j_call: TRBJ2-2
d_call: NA
cdr3_length: 13
clone_size: NA
v_call: TRBV6-1
cdr3_nt: TGTGCCAGCAGTGAAGACAGGGTCGGGGAGCTGTTTTTT
cdr3_aa: CASSEDRVGELFF

j_call: TRBJ2-1
d_call: NA
cdr3_length: 15
clone_size: NA
v_call: TRBV4-2
cdr3_nt: TGTGCCAGCAGCCAAGACTGGAGGACTATCGATCCTAGGTTCTTC
cdr3_aa: CASSQDWRTIDPRFF

j_call: TRBJ2-2
d_call: TRBD1
cdr3_length: 18
clone_size: NA
v_call: TRBV19
cdr3_nt: TGTGCCAGTAGTCCAGACCCCGGGACAGGGACCTTAGTAGGGGAGCTGTTTTTT
cdr3_aa: CASSPDPGTGTLVGELFF

j_call: TRBJ1-2
d_call: TRBD1
cdr3_length: 15
clone_size: NA
v_call: TRBV5-1
cdr3_nt: TGCGCCAGCAACTTACTAGGGACAGGGGACGCTGGCTACACCTTC
cdr3_aa: CASNLLGTGDAGYTF

j_call: TRBJ2-1
d_call: TRBD2
cdr3_length: 14
clone_size: NA
v_call: TRBV7-3
cdr3_nt: TGTGCCAGCAGCTCGGGACTAGCGGCCAATGAGCAGTTCTTC
cdr3_aa: CASSSGLAANEQFF